This is a list of T cell receptor beta chains from one sample in a study of OX40 agonist ivuxolimab in advanced cancers. TCRdb's table, derived via immunoSEQ multiplex PCR, lists solely in-frame clones and lacks some. The sample lists tens of thousands of clones, about four fifths occurring once. The sequenced sample was CD4+ or CD8+ T cells sorted from blood, obtained in a trial of the OX40 agonist ivuxolimab. Source of these receptors: an adult with an advanced solid tumor such as melanoma, head and neck, liver or kidney cancer. Each CDR3 is given with its conserved first and last residue. A D gene is named only where the DNA matches it firmly. Part of the rows lack a size; the others show once, few, many or a class for expanded clones.

>TRBD1|few|TRBV7-3|TRBJ1-5
CASSQGTENSNQPQHF
TGCGCCAGCAGCCAGGGGACAGAAAATAGCAATCAGCCCCAGCATTTT
>.|.|TRBV7-9|TRBJ1-2
CASSLPVSDYGYTF
TGTGCCAGCAGCTTACCGGTTTCAGACTATGGCTACACCTTC
>.|once|TRBV5-1|TRBJ1-1
CASSFRSRTEAFF
TGCGCCAGCAGCTTCAGGTCCAGGACTGAAGCTTTCTTT
>TRBD1|.|TRBV28|TRBJ2-7
CASREQGAMAYEQYF
TGTGCCAGCAGGGAACAGGGGGCCATGGCGTACGAGCAGTACTTC
>.|.|TRBV6-5|TRBJ1-2
CASSYSGVRGGYGYTF
TGTGCCAGCAGTTACTCTGGAGTTAGGGGAGGCTATGGCTACACCTTC
>.|.|TRBV5-4|TRBJ1-2
CASSPGDYGYTF
TGTGCCAGCAGCCCAGGGGACTATGGCTACACCTTC
>.|.|TRBV7-9|TRBJ1-4
CASSLGEAGGEKLFF
TGTGCCAGCAGCTTAGGGGAGGCCGGAGGTGAAAAACTGTTTTTT
>TRBD1|.|TRBV2|TRBJ2-3
CASSKGTGGIDTQYF
TGTGCCAGCAGCAAAGGGACAGGGGGCATAGATACGCAGTATTTT
>.|.|TRBV5-1|TRBJ2-5
CASFPWRDQETQYF
TGCGCCAGCTTCCCGTGGCGGGATCAAGAGACCCAGTACTTC
>.|.|TRBV4-1|TRBJ1-2
CASSQEVANYGYTF
TGCGCCAGCAGCCAAGAGGTGGCTAACTATGGCTACACCTTC
>.|.|TRBV12-5|TRBJ1-1
CASGPGNTEAFF
TGTGCTAGTGGTCCGGGAAACACTGAAGCTTTCTTT
>TRBD1|.|TRBV27|TRBJ1-4
CASRAYRGLGEKLFF
TGTGCCAGCAGGGCCTACAGGGGCTTAGGTGAAAAACTGTTTTTT
>.|.|TRBV18|TRBJ2-2
CASSPRFSGTNTGELFF
TGTGCCAGCTCACCACGATTTTCCGGGACGAACACCGGGGAGCTGTTTTTT
>.|.|TRBV11-2|TRBJ2-1
CASRSIGAETYNEQFF
TGTGCCAGCAGATCCATCGGGGCGGAAACCTACAATGAGCAGTTCTTC
>.|.|TRBV29-1|TRBJ2-7
CSVEDLGIEQYF
TGCAGCGTTGAAGATCTAGGCATCGAGCAGTACTTC
>TRBD2|.|TRBV7-2|TRBJ2-3
CASNSRRAGVADTQYF
TGTGCCAGCAACTCCAGGAGGGCGGGAGTGGCAGATACGCAGTATTTT
>.|.|TRBV5-8|TRBJ2-2
CASSLVSSLRTGELFF
TGTGCCAGCAGCTTGGTGTCCTCTCTGAGGACCGGGGAGCTGTTTTTT
>.|.|TRBV5-1|TRBJ1-1
CASSLANRGATEAFF
TGCGCCAGCAGCTTGGCCAACCGGGGGGCCACTGAAGCTTTCTTT
>.|.|TRBV5-6|TRBJ1-1
CASSLVGSTEAFF
TGTGCCAGCAGCTTGGTGGGGTCCACTGAAGCTTTCTTT
>TRBD1|.|TRBV19|TRBJ1-2
CASRYPGGTRMSGYTF
TGTGCCAGTAGGTATCCAGGGGGCACTCGAATGAGCGGCTACACCTTC
>TRBD1|once|TRBV5-1|TRBJ1-2
CASSLNLPGTGNYGYTF
TGCGCCAGCAGCTTGAACCTCCCCGGGACAGGAAACTATGGCTACACCTTC
>TRBD1|once|TRBV5-1|TRBJ1-6
CASGQGQNSPLHF
TGCGCCAGCGGACAGGGGCAAAATTCACCCCTCCACTTT
>TRBD1|.|TRBV19|TRBJ1-5
CASSLGQGSNQPQHF
TGTGCCAGTAGTCTAGGACAGGGCTCCAATCAGCCCCAGCATTTT
>.|.|TRBV2|TRBJ2-3
CASSEARTGTDTQYF
TGTGCCAGCAGTGAAGCCCGGACGGGCACAGATACGCAGTATTTT
>.|.|TRBV28|TRBJ2-5
CASSFPSLDPQETQYF
TGTGCCAGCAGTTTCCCTAGCTTGGACCCACAAGAGACCCAGTACTTC
>.|.|TRBV5-6|TRBJ1-2
CASSLIGRVNYGYTF
TGTGCCAGCAGCTTGATAGGCAGAGTAAACTATGGCTACACCTTC
>TRBD1|.|TRBV10-3|TRBJ1-1
CATRPGTGGKSEAFF
TGTGCCACCCGCCCCGGGACAGGGGGGAAATCTGAAGCTTTCTTT
>.|.|TRBV5-1|TRBJ2-7
CASSLMRGPYEQYF
TGCGCCAGCAGCTTGATGAGGGGTCCCTACGAGCAGTACTTC
>.|.|TRBV29-1|TRBJ1-1
CSGVGYGHTEAFF
TGCAGCGGGGTGGGGTATGGGCACACTGAAGCTTTCTTT
>TRBD1|.|TRBV5-8|TRBJ2-2
CASNRDRGIGELFF
TGTGCCAGCAATCGGGACAGGGGGATCGGGGAGCTGTTTTTT
>TRBD1|.|TRBV6-5|TRBJ2-7
CASSYSWTGGVYEQYF
TGTGCCAGCAGTTACTCGTGGACAGGGGGGGTCTACGAGCAGTACTTC
>TRBD2|once|TRBV5-1|TRBJ2-3
CASTSTSSTDTQYF
TGCGCCAGCACCTCGACTAGCAGCACAGATACGCAGTATTTT
>TRBD1|.|TRBV28|TRBJ2-3
CASSLGQGATDTQYF
TGTGCCAGCAGTCTAGGACAGGGTGCGACAGATACGCAGTATTTT
>.|.|TRBV5-4|TRBJ1-3
CAWGRAGASGNTIYF
TGTGCCTGGGGGAGGGCAGGGGCCTCTGGAAACACCATATATTTT
>.|.|TRBV5-1|TRBJ1-5
CASSNDGAQPQHF
TGCGCCAGCAGCAATGACGGGGCACAGCCCCAGCATTTT
>.|.|TRBV10-3|TRBJ2-5
CAISESSRETQYF
TGTGCCATCAGTGAGTCCTCCCGGGAGACCCAGTACTTC
>.|.|TRBV6-5|TRBJ1-6
CASTYGVNSPLHF
TGTGCCAGCACCTACGGGGTGAATTCACCCCTCCACTTT
>.|.|TRBV5-1|TRBJ2-7
CASSSGSYEQYF
TGCGCCAGCAGCTCCGGCTCCTACGAGCAGTACTTC
>TRBD2|.|TRBV5-1|TRBJ2-7
CASSLTSGFAYEQYF
TGCGCCAGCAGCCTGACTAGCGGGTTTGCCTACGAGCAGTACTTC
>TRBD1|.|TRBV7-6|TRBJ2-2
CASSLGRGLFSGELFF
TGTGCCAGCAGCTTAGGCAGGGGGCTTTTTTCCGGGGAGCTGTTTTTT
>TRBD1|.|TRBV5-6|TRBJ2-5
CASSWDREETQYF
TGTGCCAGCAGCTGGGACAGGGAAGAGACCCAGTACTTC
>TRBD1|.|TRBV29-1|TRBJ1-2
CSVDTGTGGFFYGYTF
TGCAGCGTTGACACCGGGACAGGGGGCTTTTTTTATGGCTACACCTTC
>.|.|TRBV6-5|TRBJ1-1
CASTDRDGAFF
TGTGCCAGCACCGACCGGGACGGAGCTTTCTTT
>TRBD1|.|TRBV5-4|TRBJ2-7
CASSLSGTGTHEQYF
TGTGCCAGCAGCTTGTCGGGGACAGGGACACACGAGCAGTACTTC
>.|.|TRBV11-2|TRBJ2-7
CASSLDLVRGYEQYF
TGTGCCAGCAGCTTAGATCTTGTCCGGGGATACGAGCAGTACTTC
>.|.|TRBV29-1|TRBJ1-1
CSVGRGLGAFF
TGCAGCGTTGGACGGGGCTTAGGGGCTTTCTTT
>TRBD1|.|TRBV7-2|TRBJ1-1
CASSLHRGTEAFF
TGTGCCAGCAGCTTACACAGGGGCACTGAAGCTTTCTTT
>.|.|TRBV7-2|TRBJ1-1
CASSLPSGLGSEAFF
TGTGCCAGCAGCCTCCCCTCTGGACTGGGAAGTGAAGCTTTCTTT
>TRBD2|.|TRBV7-9|TRBJ2-5
CASSSARGSGRGETQYF
TGTGCCAGCAGCTCGGCCCGGGGTAGCGGGAGAGGAGAGACCCAGTACTTC
>TRBD1|.|TRBV29-1|TRBJ1-2
CSVEAAGGDYGYTF
TGCAGCGTTGAAGCGGCAGGGGGCGACTATGGCTACACCTTC
>.|.|TRBV11-1|TRBJ1-1
CASSLADHGGTEAFF
TGTGCCAGCAGCTTAGCGGATCACGGGGGCACTGAAGCTTTCTTT
>TRBD2|.|TRBV7-6|TRBJ2-1
CASSEQTGLEYNEQFF
TGTGCCAGCAGCGAGCAAACAGGACTAGAGTACAATGAGCAGTTCTTC
>.|.|TRBV4-3|TRBJ2-5
CASSQEARFQETQYF
TGCGCCAGCAGCCAAGAAGCAAGGTTCCAAGAGACCCAGTACTTC
>.|.|TRBV21-1|TRBJ1-1
CASRAGQQMNTEAFF
TGTGCCAGCAGGGCCGGACAGCAAATGAACACTGAAGCTTTCTTT
>.|.|TRBV11-2|TRBJ1-2
CASSRWGVGYGYTF
TGTGCCAGCAGCCGCTGGGGAGTGGGCTATGGCTACACCTTC